These 3 T cell receptor beta chains came from one sample sequenced in a study of OX40 agonist ivuxolimab in advanced cancers. The data were produced by immunoSEQ multiplex PCR, yet TCRdb's version contains in-frame clones alone and is incomplete. The sample yields roughly 3,500 clones, about 85% seen once. The specimen was CD4+ or CD8+ T cells sorted from blood, collected in a trial of the OX40 agonist ivuxolimab. These receptors were taken from an adult with an advanced solid tumor such as melanoma, head and neck, liver or kidney cancer.

The chain recombines TRBV6-4 with TRBJ2-7; tentative D call: TRBD1 (6 bases). The CDR3 is made up of 15 amino acids. V lost 3 bases and J 6 bases, leaving 18 bases between the germline ends. The germline gives CDR1 MRHNA, CDR2 SNTAGT. CDR3 coding DNA: TGTGCCAGCAGTGAAGGAGACGGACAGATGGGCGAGCAGTACTTC. Its translation: CASSEGDGQMGEQYF.

V gene TRBV6-1 combines with J gene TRBJ1-2; D is uncertain. With 10 bases removed from V and 0 bases from J, the gap between germline ends came to 0 bases. The CDR3 has 9 amino acids. CDR1 and CDR2 (germline): MNHNS, SASEGT. Here the CDR3 DNA reads TGTGCCACTAACTATGGCTACACCTTC. This encodes CATNYGYTF.

This sequence joins TRBV7-9 and TRBJ2-5, with D unclear. The germline CDR1 and CDR2 sequences are SEHNR and FQNEAQ (reference sequence). There are 13 residues in the CDR3. V lost 5 bases, J lost 4 bases, and 11 bases lay in between. DNA for the CDR3: TGTGCCAGCAGCGCGGAAAGCTCAGAGACCCAGTACTTC. It is translated as CASSAESSETQYF.